The 3 T cell receptor beta chains in this list originate from one sample, sequenced in a study of blood T cell repertoires in COVID-19. TCRdb's copy holds only in-frame clones and misses some; the assay was immunoSEQ multiplex PCR. The sample lists 300,000 to 350,000 clones, nearly 90% occurring once. Sequencing input: PBMCs or T cells enriched from blood (not recorded which). The source is a woman aged 18-35 years with acute COVID-19.

The V call is TRBV28, the J call TRBJ1-2, with 8 bases aligning to TRBD1. This CDR3 spans 14 amino acids. CDR1 MDHEN and CDR2 SYDVKM come from the germline V gene. The V and J ends lost 8 bases and 2 bases, in that order; junction bases with no gene match: 7. The CDR3 sequence is CASVGTGPNYGYTF. In DNA, the CDR3 is TGTGCCAGCGTTGGGACAGGTCCCAACTATGGCTACACCTTC.

In nucleotides, the CDR3 is TGTGCCAGCAGTGCCCGGAAGAGGCTAGCGTCCTACAATGAGCAGTTCTTC. This encodes CASSARKRLASYNEQFF. V gene TRBV6-1 combines with J gene TRBJ2-1, with a weak D call TRBD2 (6 bases). Deletions cut 4 bases from V and 1 base from J, with 17 bases between. The CDR3 runs 17 residues. The V gene's germline CDR1 is MNHNS and CDR2 SASEGT.

V and J are TRBV13 and TRBJ1-6; D is perhaps TRBD1 (6 bases). The V end was cut by 1 base, the J end by 6 bases, with 7 bases between. The germline V gene has CDR1 PRHDT and CDR2 FYEKMQ (reference sequence). CDR3 length: 14 residues. The CDR3 bases are TGTGCCAGCAGCTTAGAACAGGGTAATTCACCCCTCCACTTT. This codes for CASSLEQGNSPLHF.